This T cell receptor beta chain was sequenced for a study of cytomegalovirus exposure and HLA in healthy donors. Findings of the study overall: The authors assumed roughly uniform sequencing depth across donors for presence/absence analyses. A reported reduction in N-insertions relative to the approximately 670-donor mean was seen in an Asian-associated ancestry cluster in a later analysis. One variant, a missense change in DCLRE1C, was linked in a later analysis to TCR beta V- and J-gene trimming.

This clone appeared a few times. What it binds is not known. The CDR3 has 14 residues. The germline V gene encodes CDR1 LNHDA and CDR2 SQIVND (reference sequence). Trimming cost V 8 bases and J 3 bases, with 15 bases left between them. Use of 60 Vbeta and 13 Jbeta primers characterized the PCR. Produced via immunoSEQ multiplex PCR; TCRdb's table is partial and in-frame only. The top ten clones hold approximately 11% of a sample with 90,000 to 150,000 clones, 65% to 80% of them seen once. The clonotype comes from a man aged 35 to 55 in good health and CMV-seropositive. The sequencing sample was made of PBMCs. J is TRBJ2-3 and V is TRBV19; no clear D. The CDR3 is CASGFGLQTDTQYF. In nucleotides, the CDR3 is TGTGCCAGTGGATTCGGCTTACAGACAGATACGCAGTATTTT. Based on the CDR3 plus reference TRBV19 and TRBJ2-3, the full variable domain is DGGITQSPKYLFRKEGQNVTLSCEQNLNHDAMYWYRQDPGQGLRLIYYSQIVNDFQKGDIAEGYSVSREKKESFPLTVTSAQKNPTAFYLCASGFGLQTDTQYFGPGTRLTVL.